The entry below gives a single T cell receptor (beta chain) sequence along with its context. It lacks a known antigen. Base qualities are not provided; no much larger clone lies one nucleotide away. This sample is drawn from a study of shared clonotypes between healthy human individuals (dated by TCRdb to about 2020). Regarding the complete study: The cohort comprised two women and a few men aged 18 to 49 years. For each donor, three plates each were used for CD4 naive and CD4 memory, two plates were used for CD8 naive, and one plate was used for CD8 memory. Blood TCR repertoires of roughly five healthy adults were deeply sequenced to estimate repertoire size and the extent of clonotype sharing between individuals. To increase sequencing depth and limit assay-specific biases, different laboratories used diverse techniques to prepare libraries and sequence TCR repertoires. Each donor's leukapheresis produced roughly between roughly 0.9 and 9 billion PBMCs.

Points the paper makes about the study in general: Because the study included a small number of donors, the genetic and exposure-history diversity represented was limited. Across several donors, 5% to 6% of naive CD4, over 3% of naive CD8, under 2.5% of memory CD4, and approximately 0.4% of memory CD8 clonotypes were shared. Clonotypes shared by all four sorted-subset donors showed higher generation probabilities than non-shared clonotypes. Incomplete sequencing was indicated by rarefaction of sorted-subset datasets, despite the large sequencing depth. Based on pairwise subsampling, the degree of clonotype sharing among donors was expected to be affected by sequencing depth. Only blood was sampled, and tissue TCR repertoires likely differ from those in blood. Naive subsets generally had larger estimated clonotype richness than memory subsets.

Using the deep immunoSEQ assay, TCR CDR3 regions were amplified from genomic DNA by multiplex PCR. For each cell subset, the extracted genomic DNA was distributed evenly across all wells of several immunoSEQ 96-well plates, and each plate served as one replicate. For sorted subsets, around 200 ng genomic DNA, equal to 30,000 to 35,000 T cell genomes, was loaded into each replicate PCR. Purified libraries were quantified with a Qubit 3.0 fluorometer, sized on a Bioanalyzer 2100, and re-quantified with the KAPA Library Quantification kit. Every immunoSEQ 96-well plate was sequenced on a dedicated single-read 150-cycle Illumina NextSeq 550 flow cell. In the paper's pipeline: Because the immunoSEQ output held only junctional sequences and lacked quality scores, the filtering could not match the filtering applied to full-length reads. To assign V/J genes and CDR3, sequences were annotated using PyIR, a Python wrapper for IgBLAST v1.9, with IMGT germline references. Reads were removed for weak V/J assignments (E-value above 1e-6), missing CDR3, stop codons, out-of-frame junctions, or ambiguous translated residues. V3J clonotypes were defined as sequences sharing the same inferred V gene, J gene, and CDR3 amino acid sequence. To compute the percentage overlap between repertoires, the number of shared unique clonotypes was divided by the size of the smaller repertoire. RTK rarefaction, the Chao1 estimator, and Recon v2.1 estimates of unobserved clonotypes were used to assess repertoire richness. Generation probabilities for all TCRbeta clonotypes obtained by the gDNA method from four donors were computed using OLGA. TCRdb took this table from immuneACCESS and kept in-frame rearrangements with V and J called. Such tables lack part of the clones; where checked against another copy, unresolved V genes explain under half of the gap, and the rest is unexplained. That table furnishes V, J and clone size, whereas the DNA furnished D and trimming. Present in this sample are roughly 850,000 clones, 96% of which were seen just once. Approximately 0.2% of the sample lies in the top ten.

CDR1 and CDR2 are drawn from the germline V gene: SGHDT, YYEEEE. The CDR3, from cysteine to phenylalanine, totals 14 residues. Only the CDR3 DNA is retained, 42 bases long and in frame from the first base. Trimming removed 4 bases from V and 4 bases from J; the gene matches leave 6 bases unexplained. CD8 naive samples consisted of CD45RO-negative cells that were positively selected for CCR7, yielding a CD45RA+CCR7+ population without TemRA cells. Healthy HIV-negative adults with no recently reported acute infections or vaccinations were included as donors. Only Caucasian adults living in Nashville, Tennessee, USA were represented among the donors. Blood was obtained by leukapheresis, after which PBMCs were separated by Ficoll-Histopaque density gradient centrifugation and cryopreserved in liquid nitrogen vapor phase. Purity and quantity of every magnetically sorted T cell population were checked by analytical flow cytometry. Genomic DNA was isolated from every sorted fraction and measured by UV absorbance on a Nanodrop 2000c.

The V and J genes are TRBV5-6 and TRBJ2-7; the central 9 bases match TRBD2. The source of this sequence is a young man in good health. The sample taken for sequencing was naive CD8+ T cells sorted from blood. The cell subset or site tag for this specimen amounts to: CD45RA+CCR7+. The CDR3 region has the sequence CASSETSGQYEQYF. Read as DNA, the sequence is TGTGCCAGCAGCGAGACTAGCGGACAATACGAGCAGTACTTC.